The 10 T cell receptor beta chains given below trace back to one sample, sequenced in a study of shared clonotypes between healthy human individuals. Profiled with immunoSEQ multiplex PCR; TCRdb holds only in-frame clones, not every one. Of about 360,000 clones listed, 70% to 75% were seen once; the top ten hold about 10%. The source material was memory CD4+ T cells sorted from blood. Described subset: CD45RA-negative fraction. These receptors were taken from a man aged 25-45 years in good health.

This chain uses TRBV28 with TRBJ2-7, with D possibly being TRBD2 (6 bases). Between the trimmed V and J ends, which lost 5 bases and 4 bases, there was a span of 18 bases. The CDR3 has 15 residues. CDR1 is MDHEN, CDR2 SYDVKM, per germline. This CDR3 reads CASSPLPAGRYEQYF. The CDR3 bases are TGTGCCAGCAGTCCCCTTCCCGCAGGGAGGTACGAGCAGTACTTC.

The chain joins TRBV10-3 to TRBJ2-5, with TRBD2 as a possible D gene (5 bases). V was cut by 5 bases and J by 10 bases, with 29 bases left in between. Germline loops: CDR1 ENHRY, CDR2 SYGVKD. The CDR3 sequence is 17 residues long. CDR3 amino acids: CAISKTVGWGAQNGQYF. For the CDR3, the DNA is TGTGCCATCAGTAAAACGGTCGGATGGGGAGCACAGAACGGCCAGTACTTC.

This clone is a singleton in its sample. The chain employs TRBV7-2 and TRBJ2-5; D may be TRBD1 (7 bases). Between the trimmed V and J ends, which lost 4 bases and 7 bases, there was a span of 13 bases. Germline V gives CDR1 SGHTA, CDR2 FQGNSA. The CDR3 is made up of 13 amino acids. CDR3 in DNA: TGTGCCAGCAGCTCCCAGGGGGGTGGGACCCAGTACTTC. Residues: CASSSQGGGTQYF.

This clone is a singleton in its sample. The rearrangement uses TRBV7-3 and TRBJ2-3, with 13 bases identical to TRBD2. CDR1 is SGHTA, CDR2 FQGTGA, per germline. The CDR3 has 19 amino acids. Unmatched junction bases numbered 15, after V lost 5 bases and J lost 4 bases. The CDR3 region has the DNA TGTGCCAGCAGCCAGACCGGGACTAGCGGGACCACGGTCGCAGATACGCAGTATTTT. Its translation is CASSQTGTSGTTVADTQYF.

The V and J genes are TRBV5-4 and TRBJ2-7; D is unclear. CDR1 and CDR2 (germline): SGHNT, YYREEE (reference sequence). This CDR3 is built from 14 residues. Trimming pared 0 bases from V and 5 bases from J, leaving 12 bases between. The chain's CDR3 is CASSLDHLGDEQYF. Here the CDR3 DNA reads TGTGCCAGCAGCTTGGATCACCTAGGCGACGAGCAGTACTTC.

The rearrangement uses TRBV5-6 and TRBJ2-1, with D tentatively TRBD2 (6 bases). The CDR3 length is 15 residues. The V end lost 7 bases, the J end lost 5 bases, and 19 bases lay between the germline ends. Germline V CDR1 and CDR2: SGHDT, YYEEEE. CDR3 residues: CASRPSGGPDNEQFF. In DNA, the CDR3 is TGTGCCAGCCGACCGTCTGGAGGGCCTGACAATGAGCAGTTCTTC.

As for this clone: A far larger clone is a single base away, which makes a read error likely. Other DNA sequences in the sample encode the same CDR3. The CDR3 loop is CASSPTVDWEQYF. CDR3 sequence (DNA): TGTGCCAGTTCACCCACGGTCGACTGGGAGCAGTACTTC. The J gene is TRBJ2-7, the V gene TRBV18; the D is unclear. Germline V gene data show CDR1 as KGHSH and CDR2 as LQKENI. This CDR3 contains 13 residues.

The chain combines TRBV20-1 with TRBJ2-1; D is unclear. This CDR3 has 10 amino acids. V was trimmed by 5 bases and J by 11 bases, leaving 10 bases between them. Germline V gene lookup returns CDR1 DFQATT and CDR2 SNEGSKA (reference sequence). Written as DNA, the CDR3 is TGCAGTGCTGGGTTCCCGCAGCAGTTCTTC. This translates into CSAGFPQQFF.

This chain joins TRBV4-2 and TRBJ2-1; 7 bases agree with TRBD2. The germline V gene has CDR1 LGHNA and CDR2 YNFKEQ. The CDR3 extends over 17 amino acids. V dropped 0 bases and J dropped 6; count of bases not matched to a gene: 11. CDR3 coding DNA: TGTGCCAGCAGCCAAGAGTTGGGCGGGAGTGGAGGCAATGAGCAGTTCTTC. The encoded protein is CASSQELGGSGGNEQFF.

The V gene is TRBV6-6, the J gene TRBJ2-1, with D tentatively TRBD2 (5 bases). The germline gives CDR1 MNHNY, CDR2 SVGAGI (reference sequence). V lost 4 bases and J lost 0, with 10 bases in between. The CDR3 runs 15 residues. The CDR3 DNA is TGTGCCAGCAGTTCGAGCGGTAGCTCCTACAATGAGCAGTTCTTC. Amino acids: CASSSSGSSYNEQFF.